This T cell receptor beta chain was captured in a study of blood T cell repertoires in COVID-19. For the study at large: Spain, Italy and the United States supplied samples that represented acute and convalescent COVID-19.

The method was immunoSEQ multiplex PCR; TCRdb's version includes in-frame clones alone and lacks a portion of them. Of about 94,000 clones listed, about 80% are singletons. This clone was counted between two and nine times. The CDR3 has 20 residues. The sequence was obtained from a man aged 55 to 69 with acute or convalescent COVID-19. Sequencing was carried out using peripheral blood. The V and J genes are TRBV21-1 and TRBJ1-2; TRBD1, as called in the table, went unchecked against the DNA. TRBV21-1 is a pseudogene. CDR3: CASSKDQGYIGPEPDYGYTF. Written as DNA, the CDR3 is TGTGCCAGCAGCAAAGATCAGGGATATATCGGCCCGGAACCGGACTATGGCTACACCTTC.